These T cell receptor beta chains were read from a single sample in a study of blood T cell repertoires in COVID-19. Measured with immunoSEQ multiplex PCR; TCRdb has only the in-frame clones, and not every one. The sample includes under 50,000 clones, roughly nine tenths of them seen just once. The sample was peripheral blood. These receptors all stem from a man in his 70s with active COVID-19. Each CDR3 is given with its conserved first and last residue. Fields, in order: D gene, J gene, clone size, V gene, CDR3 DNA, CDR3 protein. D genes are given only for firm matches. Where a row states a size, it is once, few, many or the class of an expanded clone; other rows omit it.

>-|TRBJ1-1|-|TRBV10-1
TGCGCCAGCAGTGATCACTGGGGGCTTTTTTTCGACGAAGCTTTCTTT
CASSDHWGLFFDEAFF
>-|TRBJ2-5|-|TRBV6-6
TGTGCCAGCAGCCGGTTCGGGGGCCAAGAGACCCAGTACTTC
CASSRFGGQETQYF
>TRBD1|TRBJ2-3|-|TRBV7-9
TGTGCCAGCAGCTACCGGGACAGACTCACAGATACGCAGTATTTT
CASSYRDRLTDTQYF
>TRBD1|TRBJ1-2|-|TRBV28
TGTGCCAGCAGGGGCCAAGGGACAGGGTCGGATGGCTACACCTTC
CASRGQGTGSDGYTF
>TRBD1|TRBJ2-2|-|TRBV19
TGTGCCAGTACTGACAGGGTTGCGACCGGGGAGCTGTTTTTT
CASTDRVATGELFF
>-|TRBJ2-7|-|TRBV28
TGTGCCAGCAGTTTCTTCGGGGGGCCCTCCTACGAGCAGTACTTC
CASSFFGGPSYEQYF
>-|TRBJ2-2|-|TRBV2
TGTGCCAGCAGGGCAGGGTTGGGGGAGCTGTTTTTT
CASRAGLGELFF
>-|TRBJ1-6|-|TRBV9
TGTGCCAGCAGCGTAGCAGTGGAGTCGGCAAATTCACCCCTCCACTTT
CASSVAVESANSPLHF
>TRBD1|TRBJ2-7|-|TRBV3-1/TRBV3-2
TGTGCCACGGGGACAGGTGACCACTACGAGCAGTACTTC
CATGTGDHYEQYF
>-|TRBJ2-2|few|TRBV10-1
TGCGCCAGCAAGTGGGACTCCGGGGAGCTGTTTTTT
CASKWDSGELFF
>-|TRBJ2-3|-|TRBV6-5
TGTGCCAGCAGTTCAACGGCAGATACGCAGTATTTT
CASSSTADTQYF
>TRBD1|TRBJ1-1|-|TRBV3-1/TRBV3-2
TGTGCCAGCAGCTACCCGGGACAGGGGAACACTGAAGCTTTCTTT
CASSYPGQGNTEAFF
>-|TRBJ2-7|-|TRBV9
TGTGCCAGCAGCGTAGCTGTCGAGGGAGAGCAGTACTTC
CASSVAVEGEQYF
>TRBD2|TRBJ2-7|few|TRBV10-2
TGCGCCAGCAGTGGGGTGACTAGCGGGGGCGAGCAGTACTTC
CASSGVTSGGEQYF
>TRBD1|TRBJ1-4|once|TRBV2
TGTGCCAGCAGTCTTCAGGGGGATCATGAAAAACTGTTTTTT
CASSLQGDHEKLFF
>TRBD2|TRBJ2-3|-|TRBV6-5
TGTGCCAGCAGTTACTTGGGGGGGGGAGATACGCAGTATTTT
CASSYLGGGDTQYF
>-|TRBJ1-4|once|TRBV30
TGTGCCTGGTCGAAGGAGAATGAAAAACTGTTTTTT
CAWSKENEKLFF